This TCR beta chain was observed in a study of shared clonotypes between healthy human individuals. Findings and caveats of the study: Sampling covered blood only; tissue repertoires likely differ.

V was cut by 6 bases and J by 2 bases, with 19 bases left in between. This CDR3 has 17 amino acids. Germline V lookup: CDR1 SNHLY, CDR2 FYNNEI. Details on this clone: Its cognate antigen is unknown.

Using immunoSEQ multiplex PCR, the repertoire was profiled, and TCRdb retains in-frame clones only, with some absent. Of a few hundred thousand clones listed, more than 95% are singletons. The sequenced material came from naive CD4+ T cells sorted from blood. Regarding subset: CD45RA+ positively selected. This clonotype was sampled from a woman in her 30s in good health. This rearrangement joins TRBV2 to TRBJ1-4; D might be TRBD1 (6 bases). As DNA, the CDR3 is TGTGCCAGCAGAATCCTGGGTACAGGGTTGACTAATGAAAAACTGTTTTTT. Translating it yields CASRILGTGLTNEKLFF.